This record looks at one T cell receptor (beta chain) sequence and its context. This record belongs to a study of radiotherapy plus CTLA-4 blockade in lung cancer. The length of the CDR3 is 15 residues. Germline V gene sequence: CDR1 MGHRA, CDR2 YSYEKL. V gave up 3 bases and J gave up 3 bases, with 12 bases separating them. Sequenced by immunoSEQ multiplex PCR; TCRdb stores in-frame clones only, minus some. This table holds over 85,000 clones, about 91% found once. The starting material was peripheral blood, obtained from a patient treated with radiotherapy plus ipilimumab. V and J are TRBV4-1 and TRBJ2-1, with TRBD1 as a possible D gene (7 bases). This clonotype was sampled from a human donor with non-small cell lung cancer that progressed on radiotherapy plus ipilimumab. The CDR3: CASSQGGQSYNEQFF. The DNA of the CDR3 is TGCGCCAGCAGCCAGGGGGGACAGAGCTACAATGAGCAGTTCTTC.